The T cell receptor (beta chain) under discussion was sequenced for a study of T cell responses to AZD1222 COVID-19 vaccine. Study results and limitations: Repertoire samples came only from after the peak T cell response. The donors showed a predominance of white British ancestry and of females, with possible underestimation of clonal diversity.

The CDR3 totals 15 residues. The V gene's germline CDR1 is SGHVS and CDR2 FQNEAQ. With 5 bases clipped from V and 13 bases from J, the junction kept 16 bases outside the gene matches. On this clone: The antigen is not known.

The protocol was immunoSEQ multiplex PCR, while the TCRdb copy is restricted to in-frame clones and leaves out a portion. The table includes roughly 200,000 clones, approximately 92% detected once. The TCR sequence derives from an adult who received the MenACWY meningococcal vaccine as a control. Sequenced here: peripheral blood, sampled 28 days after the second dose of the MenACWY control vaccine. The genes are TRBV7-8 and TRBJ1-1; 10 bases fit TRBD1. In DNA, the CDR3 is TGTGCCAGCAGCCCCCGGGACAGGGGCGGGGATGGGGATTTCTTT. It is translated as CASSPRDRGGDGDFF.